At least ten counts were recorded for the clone carrying this TCR beta chain. Via MiXCR, TCRdb re-called the reads, giving one row per CDR3 protein. Of under 250,000 distinct CDR3 sequences listed, 29% were seen once; the top ten hold around 7.8%. This CDR3 region has 13 residues. The germline V gene encodes CDR1 SGHRS and CDR2 YFSETQ. The V gene lost 4 bases and the J gene lost 0 bases, with 6 bases spanning the gap. The data belong to a study of kidney transplant recipient with SARS-CoV-2 infection. This chain uses TRBV5-1 with TRBJ2-3; unclear D gene. The TCR was taken from a young adult male patient who had COVID-19 and was a kidney transplant recipient. Some T cells may be the graft donor's. Sequences were derived from a blood sample, sampled at baseline and on roughly day 110 from a kidney transplant recipient. In nucleotides, the CDR3 is TGCGCCAGCAGCCGGTTTAGCACAGATACGCAGTATTTT. It specifies CASSRFSTDTQYF.